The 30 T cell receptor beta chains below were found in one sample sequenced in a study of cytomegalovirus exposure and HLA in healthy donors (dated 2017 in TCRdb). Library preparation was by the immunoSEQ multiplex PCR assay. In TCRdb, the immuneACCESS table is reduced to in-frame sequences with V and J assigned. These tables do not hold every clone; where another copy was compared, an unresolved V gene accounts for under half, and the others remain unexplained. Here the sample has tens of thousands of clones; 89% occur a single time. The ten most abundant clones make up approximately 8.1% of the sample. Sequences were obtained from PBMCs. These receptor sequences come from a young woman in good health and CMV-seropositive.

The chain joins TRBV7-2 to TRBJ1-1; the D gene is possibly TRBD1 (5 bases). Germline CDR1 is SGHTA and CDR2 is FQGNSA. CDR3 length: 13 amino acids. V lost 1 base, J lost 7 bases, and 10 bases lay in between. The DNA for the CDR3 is TGTGCCAGCAGCTTAGGGTCAGGGTTTGAAGCTTTCTTT. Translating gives CASSLGSGFEAFF.

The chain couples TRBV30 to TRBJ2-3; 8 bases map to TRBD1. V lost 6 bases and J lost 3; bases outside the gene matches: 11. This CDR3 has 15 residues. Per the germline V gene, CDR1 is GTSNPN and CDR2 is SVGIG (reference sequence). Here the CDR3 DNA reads TGTGCCTGCAATTTCCCGGGACAGGAGACAGATACGCAGTATTTT. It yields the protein CACNFPGQETDTQYF.

CDR3 nucleotides: TGTGCCAGCAGTTTTTCCCCCCCTCCCTACGAGCAGTACTTC. Its protein product is CASSFSPPPYEQYF. V is TRBV2 and J is TRBJ2-7; D gene ambiguous. This CDR3 is built from 14 residues. Germline lookup yields CDR1 SNHLY and CDR2 FYNNEI. Deletions cut 5 bases from V and 2 bases from J, with 13 bases between.

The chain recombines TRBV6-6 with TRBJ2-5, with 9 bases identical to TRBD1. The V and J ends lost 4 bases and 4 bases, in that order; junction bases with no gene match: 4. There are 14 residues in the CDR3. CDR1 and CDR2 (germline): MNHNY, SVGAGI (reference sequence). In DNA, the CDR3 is TGTGCCAGCAGTTCGGACAGGGGAGGAGAGACCCAGTACTTC. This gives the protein CASSSDRGGETQYF.

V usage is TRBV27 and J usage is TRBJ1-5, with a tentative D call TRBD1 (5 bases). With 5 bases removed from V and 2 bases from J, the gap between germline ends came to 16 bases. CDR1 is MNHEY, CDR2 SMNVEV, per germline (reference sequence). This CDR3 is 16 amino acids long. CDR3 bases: TGTGCCAGCAGTCCCCGGGTTGGGACTGGCAATCAGCCCCAGCATTTT. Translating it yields CASSPRVGTGNQPQHF.

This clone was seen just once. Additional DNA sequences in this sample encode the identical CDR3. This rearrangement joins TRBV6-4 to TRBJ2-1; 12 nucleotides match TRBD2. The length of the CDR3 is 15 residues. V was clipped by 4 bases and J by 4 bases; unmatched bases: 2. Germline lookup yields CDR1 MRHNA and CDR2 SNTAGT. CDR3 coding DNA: TGTGCCAGCAGTGGTCTAGCGGGGGGGTACAATGAGCAGTTCTTC. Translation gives CASSGLAGGYNEQFF.

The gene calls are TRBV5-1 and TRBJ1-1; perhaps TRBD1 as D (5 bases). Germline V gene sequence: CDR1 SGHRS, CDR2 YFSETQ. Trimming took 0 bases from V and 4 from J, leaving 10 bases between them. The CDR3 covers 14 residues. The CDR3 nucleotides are TGCGCCAGCAGCTTGGACGGACAAAGCACTGAAGCTTTCTTT. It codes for CASSLDGQSTEAFF.

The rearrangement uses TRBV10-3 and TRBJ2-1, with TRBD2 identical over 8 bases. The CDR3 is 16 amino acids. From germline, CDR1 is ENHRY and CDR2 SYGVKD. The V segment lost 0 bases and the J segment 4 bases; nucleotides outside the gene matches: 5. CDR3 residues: CAISESVGGGYNEQFF. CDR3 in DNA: TGTGCCATCAGTGAGTCGGTCGGGGGGGGTTACAATGAGCAGTTCTTC.

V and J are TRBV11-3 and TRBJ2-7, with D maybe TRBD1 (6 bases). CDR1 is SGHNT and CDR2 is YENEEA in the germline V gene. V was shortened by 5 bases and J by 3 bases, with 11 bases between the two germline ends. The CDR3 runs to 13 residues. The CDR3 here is CASSPAGVYEQYF. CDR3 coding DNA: TGTGCCAGCAGCCCAGCAGGGGTCTACGAGCAGTACTTC. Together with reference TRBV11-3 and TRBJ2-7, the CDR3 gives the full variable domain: EAGVVQSPRYKIIEKKQPVAFWCNPISGHNTLYWYLQNLGQGPELLIRYENEEAVDDSQLPKDRFSAERLKGVDSTLKIQPAELGDSAVYLCASSPAGVYEQYFGPGTRLTVT.

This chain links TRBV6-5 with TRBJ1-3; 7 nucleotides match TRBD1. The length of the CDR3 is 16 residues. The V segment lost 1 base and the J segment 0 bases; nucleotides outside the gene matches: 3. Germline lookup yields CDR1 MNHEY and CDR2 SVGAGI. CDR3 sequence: CASSYWGQTSGNTIYF. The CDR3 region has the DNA TGTGCCAGCAGTTACTGGGGACAGACCTCTGGAAACACCATATATTTT.

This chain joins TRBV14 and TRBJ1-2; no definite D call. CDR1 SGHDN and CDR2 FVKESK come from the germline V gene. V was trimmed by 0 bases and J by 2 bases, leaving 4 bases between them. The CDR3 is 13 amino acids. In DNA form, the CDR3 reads TGTGCCAGCAGCCAAGAACAGAACTATGGCTACACCTTC. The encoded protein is CASSQEQNYGYTF.

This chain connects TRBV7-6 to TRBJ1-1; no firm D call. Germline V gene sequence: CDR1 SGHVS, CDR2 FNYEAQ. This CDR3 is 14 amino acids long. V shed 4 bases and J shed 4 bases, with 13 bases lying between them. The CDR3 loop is CASSSEPKSTEAFF. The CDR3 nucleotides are TGTGCCAGCAGCTCCGAACCGAAGAGCACTGAAGCTTTCTTT.

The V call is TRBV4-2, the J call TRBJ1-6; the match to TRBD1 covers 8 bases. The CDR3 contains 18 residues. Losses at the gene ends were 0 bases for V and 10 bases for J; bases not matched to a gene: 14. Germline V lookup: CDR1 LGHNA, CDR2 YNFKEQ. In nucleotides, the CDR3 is TGTGCCAGCAGCCAAGATGGAGGCAAACAGGGGGATCGCTCACCCCTCCACTTT. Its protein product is CASSQDGGKQGDRSPLHF.

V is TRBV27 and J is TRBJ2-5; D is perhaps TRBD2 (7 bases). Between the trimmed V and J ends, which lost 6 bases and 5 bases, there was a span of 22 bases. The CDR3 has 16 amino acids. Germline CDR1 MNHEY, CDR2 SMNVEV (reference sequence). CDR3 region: CASRETRGAFRETQYF. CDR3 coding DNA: TGTGCCAGCAGGGAAACACGGGGGGCCTTTAGGGAGACCCAGTACTTC.

CDR3 protein: CASTNGGSYNSPLHF. CDR3 sequence (DNA): TGTGCCAGCACGAACGGAGGCTCCTATAATTCACCCCTCCACTTT. The genes are TRBV7-2 and TRBJ1-6; D gene ambiguous. Per germline, CDR1 SGHTA and CDR2 FQGNSA. The length of the CDR3 is 15 residues. V was trimmed by 7 bases and J by 0 bases, leaving 10 bases between them. The variable domain in full, completed from reference TRBV7-2 and TRBJ1-6, reads GAGVSQSPSNKVTEKGKDVELRCDPISGHTALYWYRQSLGQGLEFLIYFQGNSAPDKSGLPSDRFSAERTGGSVSTLTIQRTQQEDSAVYLCASTNGGSYNSPLHFGNGTRLTVT.

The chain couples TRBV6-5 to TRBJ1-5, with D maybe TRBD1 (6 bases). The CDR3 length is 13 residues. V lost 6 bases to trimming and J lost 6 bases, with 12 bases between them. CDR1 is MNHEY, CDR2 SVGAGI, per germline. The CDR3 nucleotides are TGTGCCAGCAGCAGGGGAAGGGGTCAGCCCCAGCATTTT. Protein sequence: CASSRGRGQPQHF.

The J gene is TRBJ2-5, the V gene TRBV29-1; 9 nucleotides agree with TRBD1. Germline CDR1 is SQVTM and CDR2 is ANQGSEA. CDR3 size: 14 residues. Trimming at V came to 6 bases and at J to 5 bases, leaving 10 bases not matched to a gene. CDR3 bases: TGCAGCGTCGGGGACAGGGTTATAGGGGAGACCCAGTACTTC. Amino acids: CSVGDRVIGETQYF. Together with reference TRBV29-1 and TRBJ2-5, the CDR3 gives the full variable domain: SAVISQKPSRDICQRGTSLTIQCQVDSQVTMMFWYRQQPGQSLTLIATANQGSEATYESGFVIDKFPISRPNLTFSTLTVSNMSPEDSSIYLCSVGDRVIGETQYFGPGTRLLVL.

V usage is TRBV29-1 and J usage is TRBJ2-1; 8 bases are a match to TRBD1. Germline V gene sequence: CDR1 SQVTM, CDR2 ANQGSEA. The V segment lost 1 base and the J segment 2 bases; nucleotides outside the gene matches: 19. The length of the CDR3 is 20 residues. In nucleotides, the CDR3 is TGCAGCGTTGAAGGAGGGGTGGACAGGGAATACCTCTACCCCTACAATGAGCAGTTCTTC. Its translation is CSVEGGVDREYLYPYNEQFF.

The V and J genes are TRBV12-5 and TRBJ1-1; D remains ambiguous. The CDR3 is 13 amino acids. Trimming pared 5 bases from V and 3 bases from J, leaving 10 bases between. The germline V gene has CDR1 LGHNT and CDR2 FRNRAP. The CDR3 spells CASGLRPDTEAFF. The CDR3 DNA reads TGTGCTAGTGGTCTCCGTCCGGACACTGAAGCTTTCTTT.

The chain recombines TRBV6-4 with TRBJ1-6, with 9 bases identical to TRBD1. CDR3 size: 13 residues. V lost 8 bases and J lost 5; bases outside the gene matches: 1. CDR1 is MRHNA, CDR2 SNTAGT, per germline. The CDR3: CASRTGDNSPLHF. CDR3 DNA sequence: TGTGCCAGCCGGACAGGGGATAATTCACCCCTCCACTTT.

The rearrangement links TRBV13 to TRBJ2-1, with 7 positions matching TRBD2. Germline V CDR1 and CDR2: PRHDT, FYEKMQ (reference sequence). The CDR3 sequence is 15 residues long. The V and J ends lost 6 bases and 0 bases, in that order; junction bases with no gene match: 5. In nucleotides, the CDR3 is TGTGCCAGCAGAGCGGGACTTTCCTCCTACAATGAGCAGTTCTTC. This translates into CASRAGLSSYNEQFF. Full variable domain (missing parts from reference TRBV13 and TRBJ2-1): AAGVIQSPRHLIKEKRETATLKCYPIPRHDTVYWYQQGPGQDPQFLISFYEKMQSDKGSIPDRFSAQQFSDYHSELNMSSLELGDSALYFCASRAGLSSYNEQFFGPGTRLTVL.

The CDR3 reads CASSSTSENEQFF. CDR3 coding DNA: TGTGCCAGCAGTTCGACTAGCGAAAATGAGCAGTTCTTC. This chain connects TRBV6-5 to TRBJ2-1; TRBD2 agrees at 8 bases. The V gene end was trimmed by 4 bases and the J gene end by 7 bases; junction bases not matched to a gene: 3. The CDR3 contains 13 residues. CDR1 MNHEY and CDR2 SVGAGI come from the germline V gene.

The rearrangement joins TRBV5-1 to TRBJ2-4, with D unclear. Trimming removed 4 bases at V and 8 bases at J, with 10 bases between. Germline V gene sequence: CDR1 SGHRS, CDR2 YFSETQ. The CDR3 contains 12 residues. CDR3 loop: CASSPAGYIQYF. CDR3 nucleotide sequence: TGCGCCAGCAGCCCGGCCGGGTACATTCAGTACTTC.

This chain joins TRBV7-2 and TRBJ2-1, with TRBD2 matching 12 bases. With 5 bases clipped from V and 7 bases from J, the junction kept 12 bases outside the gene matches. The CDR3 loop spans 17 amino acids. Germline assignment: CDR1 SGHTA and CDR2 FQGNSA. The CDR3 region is CASSGIEGLAGWNEQFF. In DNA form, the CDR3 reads TGTGCCAGCAGCGGCATAGAAGGACTAGCGGGGTGGAATGAGCAGTTCTTC.

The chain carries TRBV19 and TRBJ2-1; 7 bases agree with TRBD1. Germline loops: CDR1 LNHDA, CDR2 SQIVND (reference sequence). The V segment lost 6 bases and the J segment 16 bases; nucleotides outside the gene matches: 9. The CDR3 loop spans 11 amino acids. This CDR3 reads CASSFGTVIFF. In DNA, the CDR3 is TGTGCCAGTAGCTTCGGGACAGTAATTTTCTTC. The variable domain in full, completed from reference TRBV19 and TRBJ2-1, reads DGGITQSPKYLFRKEGQNVTLSCEQNLNHDAMYWYRQDPGQGLRLIYYSQIVNDFQKGDIAEGYSVSREKKESFPLTVTSAQKNPTAFYLCASSFGTVIFFGPGTRLTVL.

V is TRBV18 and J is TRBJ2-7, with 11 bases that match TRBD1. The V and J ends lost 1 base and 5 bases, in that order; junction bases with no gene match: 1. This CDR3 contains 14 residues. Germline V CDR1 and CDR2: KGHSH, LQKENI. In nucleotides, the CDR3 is TGTGCCAGCTCACCACGGACAGGGGGCAACGAGCAGTACTTC. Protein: CASSPRTGGNEQYF.

CDR3 DNA: TGTGCCAGCAGCCCCGGGACAGAAGAGACCCAGTACTTC. Translation: CASSPGTEETQYF. The chain employs TRBV4-2 and TRBJ2-5, with 7 bases that match TRBD1. There are 13 residues in the CDR3. Trimming at V came to 4 bases and at J to 3 bases, leaving 2 bases not matched to a gene. The germline V gene encodes CDR1 LGHNA and CDR2 YNFKEQ.

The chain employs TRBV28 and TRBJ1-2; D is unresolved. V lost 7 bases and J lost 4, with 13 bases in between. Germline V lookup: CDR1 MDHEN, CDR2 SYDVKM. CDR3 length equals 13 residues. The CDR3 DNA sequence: TGTGCCAGCACAACGGCCGGGGTCTATGGCTACACCTTC. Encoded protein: CASTTAGVYGYTF.

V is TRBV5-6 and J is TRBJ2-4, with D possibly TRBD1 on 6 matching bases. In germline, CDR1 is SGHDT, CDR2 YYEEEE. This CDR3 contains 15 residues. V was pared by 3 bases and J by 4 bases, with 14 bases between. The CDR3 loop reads CASSSPLGTKNIQYF. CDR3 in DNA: TGTGCCAGCAGCTCGCCGTTGGGGACAAAAAACATTCAGTACTTC.

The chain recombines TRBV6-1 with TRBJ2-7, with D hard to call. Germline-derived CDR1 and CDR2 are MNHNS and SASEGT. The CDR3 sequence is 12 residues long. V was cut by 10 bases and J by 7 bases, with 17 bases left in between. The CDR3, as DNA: TGTGCCACGAATGGGCCTTCTGGGGAGCAGTACTTC. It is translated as CATNGPSGEQYF.